This TCR beta chain was obtained from a study of T cell repertoires in cytomegalovirus infection. Whole-study findings and limits: Identification of carriers of CMV plus the relevant HLA was performed using cumulative public TCR beta family frequency.

MiXCR was run by TCRdb on the reads, yielding one entry per CDR3 protein. The table has 490,000 or so distinct CDR3 sequences, about 10% seen once; the top ten hold around 9.6%. The germline V and J ends were trimmed by 6 bases and 7 bases, with 13 bases remaining between them. CDR3 length: 13 amino acids. Germline CDR1 DFQATT, CDR2 SNEGSKA (reference sequence). On this clonotype: Its antigen is unknown.

The source material was PBMCs. The rearrangement links TRBV20-1 to TRBJ1-6; TRBD1 might be the D (5 bases). This TCR was recovered from a human donor in good health (CMV status not recorded). Some clones in this sample may be carry-over from other donors' samples. CDR3 in amino acids: CSAGGERNSPLHF. In DNA form, the CDR3 reads TGCAGTGCGGGGGGGGAAAGGAATTCACCCCTCCACTTT.